Listed here are 28 T cell receptor beta chains from one sample, sequenced in a study of T cells in lung cancer brain metastases. Assay used: immunoSEQ multiplex PCR; TCRdb lists only in-frame clones, some missing. Among roughly 4,400 clones listed, around nine tenths were seen once. Sequenced sample: tumor tissue from the primary lung tumor. The receptors come from a woman aged 50 to 60 with non-small cell lung cancer.

This chain joins TRBV15 and TRBJ1-1; possibly TRBD1 for D (6 bases). Germline loops: CDR1 LNHNV, CDR2 YYDKDF (reference sequence). This CDR3 has 16 amino acids. V was cut by 0 bases and J by 2 bases, with 13 bases left in between. The CDR3 here is CATSRDVTGGNTEAFF. CDR3 in DNA: TGTGCCACCAGCAGAGATGTAACGGGGGGCAACACTGAAGCTTTCTTT.

The rearrangement uses TRBV5-5 and TRBJ1-1; D is possibly TRBD1 (5 bases). Germline assignment: CDR1 SGHKS and CDR2 YYEKEE (reference sequence). V lost 2 bases to trimming and J lost 1 base, with 12 bases between them. The CDR3 totals 15 residues. The CDR3 reads CASSLSGGGNTEAFF. In nucleotides, the CDR3 is TGTGCCAGCAGCTTATCCGGGGGGGGGAACACTGAAGCTTTCTTT.

The gene calls are TRBV23-1 and TRBJ1-5; D is possibly TRBD1 (6 bases). TRBV23-1 is an ORF; its function is uncertain. The germline V and J ends were trimmed by 3 bases and 3 bases, with 18 bases remaining between them. This CDR3 spans 17 amino acids. The CDR3 reads CASSHSGTPRLNQPQHF. CDR3 nucleotide sequence: TGCGCCAGCAGTCACTCCGGGACACCCCGCCTCAATCAGCCCCAGCATTTT.

A few counts support this clone. V gene TRBV11-3 combines with J gene TRBJ1-1; no firm D call. CDR1 and CDR2 from the germline V gene are SGHNT and YENEEA. This CDR3 comprises 13 residues. Trimming stripped 1 base from V and 3 bases from J, with 6 bases between. The CDR3 protein is CASSLADYTEAFF. The CDR3 bases are TGTGCCAGCAGCTTAGCGGACTACACTGAAGCTTTCTTT. The full variable domain, completed using reference TRBV11-3 and TRBJ1-1, is EAGVVQSPRYKIIEKKQPVAFWCNPISGHNTLYWYLQNLGQGPELLIRYENEEAVDDSQLPKDRFSAERLKGVDSTLKIQPAELGDSAVYLCASSLADYTEAFFGQGTRLTVV.

The chain carries TRBV6-5 and TRBJ1-5; D is ambiguous. V was cut by 6 bases and J by 0 bases, with 6 bases left in between. The CDR3 is 13 amino acids. Germline lookup yields CDR1 MNHEY and CDR2 SVGAGI. The CDR3 nucleotides read TGTGCCAGCAGGGTCCATAGCAATCAGCCCCAGCATTTT. Encoded protein: CASRVHSNQPQHF.

About this clone itself: A junction end diverges from the germline sequence, so it may reflect a read error. The same CDR3 can be traced to other DNA sequences in this sample. V is TRBV6-6 and J is TRBJ2-2; 7 bases map to TRBD1. This CDR3 region has 13 residues. From germline, CDR1 is MNHNY and CDR2 SVGAGI (reference sequence). CDR3 DNA: TGTGCTAGCAGACCTCAGGGGGTAGGGGAGCTGTTTTTT. This sequence encodes CASRPQGVGELFF.

V usage is TRBV11-1 and J usage is TRBJ2-4, with D perhaps TRBD2 (6 bases). Germline CDR1 SGHAT, CDR2 FQDESV (reference sequence). Trimming took 5 bases from V and 4 from J, leaving 12 bases between them. The CDR3 spans 14 residues. The CDR3 DNA follows: TGTGCCAGCAGCCCCGGGGGAGTTAAAAACATTCAGTACTTC. This translates into CASSPGGVKNIQYF.

The chain couples TRBV11-3 to TRBJ2-7; the D gene is possibly TRBD2 (5 bases). The CDR3 is made up of 12 amino acids. CDR1 and CDR2 (germline): SGHNT, YENEEA. V was pared by 4 bases and J by 1 base, with 5 bases between. In DNA form, the CDR3 reads TGTGCCAGCAGCTCGGGATCCTACGAGCAGTACGTC. Its translation is CASSSGSYEQYV.

J is TRBJ1-2 and V is TRBV29-1; D is perhaps TRBD1 (5 bases). CDR3 size: 12 residues. The ends were cut back, 6 bases at V and 8 bases at J, with 16 bases in the middle. Germline CDR1 reads SQVTM; CDR2 reads ANQGSEA. The CDR3 DNA is TGCAGCGTGCTGAGCGGGGCAGACGGCTACACCTTC. Translating gives CSVLSGADGYTF.

This clone was counted between two and nine times. The chain combines TRBV11-2 with TRBJ2-3, with 7 bases lining up with TRBD2. The ends lost 5 bases at V and 4 bases at J; junction bases unmatched: 12. Germline V gene sequence: CDR1 SGHAT, CDR2 FQNNGV. CDR3 size: 16 residues. The CDR3 loop reads CASSQTMGGSPDTQYF. The CDR3 DNA sequence: TGTGCCAGCAGCCAAACCATGGGCGGGAGCCCAGATACGCAGTATTTT.

This chain links TRBV28 with TRBJ1-1; D not resolved. The ends were cut back, 3 bases at V and 7 bases at J, with 6 bases in the middle. Germline values: CDR1 MDHEN, CDR2 SYDVKM. This CDR3 is built from 11 residues. In nucleotides, the CDR3 is TGTGCCAGCAGTTTGTGGGGTGAAGCTTTCTTT. Residues: CASSLWGEAFF.

The CDR3 spells CASKGREGRNTQYF. As DNA, the CDR3 is TGTGCCAGTAAAGGCCGGGAGGGTAGAAATACGCAGTATTTT. The chain uses TRBV19 and TRBJ2-3, with TRBD2 matching over 8 bases. V shed 7 bases and J 7 bases; nucleotides not matched to a gene: 10. The germline V gene encodes CDR1 LNHDA and CDR2 SQIVND (reference sequence). CDR3 length: 14 residues.

This chain joins TRBV4-1 and TRBJ1-1; no definite D call. CDR3 size: 14 residues. CDR1 and CDR2 from the germline V gene are MGHRA and YSYEKL. Trimming removed 2 bases from V and 3 bases from J, with 10 bases in between. The CDR3 sequence is CASSQSSSYTEAFF. CDR3 nucleotides: TGCGCCAGCAGCCAATCGTCCAGCTACACTGAAGCTTTCTTT.

Regarding this clone: The same CDR3 arises from other DNA sequences in this sample as well. This chain uses TRBV5-6 with TRBJ1-2, with unresolved D. The germline gives CDR1 SGHDT, CDR2 YYEEEE. V lost 2 bases and J lost 1, with 9 bases in between. The CDR3 is made up of 14 amino acids. CDR3 nucleotides: TGTGCCAGCAGCTTTTGGGAGAGTAACTATGGCTACACCTTC. It translates to CASSFWESNYGYTF.

This rearrangement joins TRBV7-9 to TRBJ2-7, with 7 bases aligning to TRBD1. J was trimmed by 4 bases and V by 4 bases; bases with no gene match: 7. Germline lookup yields CDR1 SEHNR and CDR2 FQNEAQ (reference sequence). There are 14 residues in the CDR3. The CDR3 bases are TGTGCCAGCAGCTCAACGACAGGGTCATACGAGCAGTACGTC. Translated: CASSSTTGSYEQYV.

The gene calls are TRBV28 and TRBJ2-1; 10 bases agree with TRBD2. V dropped 4 bases and J dropped 7; count of bases not matched to a gene: 7. Germline CDR1 is MDHEN and CDR2 is SYDVKM. This CDR3 region has 15 residues. Here the CDR3 DNA reads TGTGCCAGCAGTTCGAGTCAGCGGGAGGGGAATGAGCAGTTCTTC. It codes for CASSSSQREGNEQFF.

In regard to this clone: A read error may account for a junction end that differs from germline. The V gene is TRBV19, the J gene TRBJ1-2, with D maybe TRBD1 (5 bases). Germline CDR1 is LNHDA and CDR2 is SQIVND (reference sequence). There are 14 residues in the CDR3. The CDR3 sequence: CVSSPLGEAYGYTF. The CDR3 DNA is TGTGTCAGTAGCCCCCTGGGGGAGGCCTATGGCTACACCTTC.

Comment on this clone: Other DNA sequences from this sample encode an identical CDR3 as well. The genes are TRBV9 and TRBJ1-2, with D maybe TRBD1 (5 bases). Germline V gives CDR1 SGDLS, CDR2 YYNGEE. The CDR3 has 15 residues. V was pared by 2 bases and J by 8 bases, with 19 bases between. The CDR3 DNA sequence: TGTGCCAGCAGCGTTGGATATGGGACGTTTGGAGGCTACACCTTC. It translates to CASSVGYGTFGGYTF.

The chain joins TRBV18 to TRBJ2-5, with D tentatively TRBD2 (6 bases). Germline V gives CDR1 KGHSH, CDR2 LQKENI. Trimming cost V 3 bases and J 5 bases, with 10 bases left between them. The CDR3 is made up of 13 amino acids. CDR3 sequence (DNA): TGTGCCAGCTCACCGAGGGGACTTGAGACCCAGTACTTC. Translated, it gives CASSPRGLETQYF.

The rearrangement joins TRBV11-3 to TRBJ2-1, with no clear D. The CDR3 is 12 residues long. V lost 0 bases to trimming and J lost 8 bases, with 5 bases between them. CDR1 is SGHNT, CDR2 YENEEA, per germline. The CDR3 here is CASSLERDEQFF. For the CDR3, the DNA is TGTGCCAGCAGCTTAGAACGGGATGAGCAGTTCTTC.

The chain combines TRBV13 with TRBJ1-2, with D unclear. Germline-derived CDR1 and CDR2 are PRHDT and FYEKMQ (reference sequence). The CDR3 consists of 15 residues. Trimming took off 2 bases at V and 0 bases at J, with 10 bases between the two ends. The CDR3: CASSLYPETNYGYTF. DNA for the CDR3: TGTGCCAGCAGCTTATACCCCGAAACTAACTATGGCTACACCTTC.

The rearrangement uses TRBV15 and TRBJ1-4; possibly TRBD1 for D (6 bases). Germline CDR1 is LNHNV and CDR2 is YYDKDF (reference sequence). V dropped 0 bases and J dropped 7 bases, with 15 bases sitting between them. This CDR3 is 16 amino acids long. CDR3 protein: CATSRDRRGAGEKLFF. CDR3 in DNA: TGTGCCACCAGCAGAGATCGGCGGGGGGCTGGTGAAAAACTGTTTTTT. The entire variable domain, with the rest obtained from reference TRBV15 and TRBJ1-4, is as follows: DAMVIQNPRYQVTQFGKPVTLSCSQTLNHNVMYWYQQKSSQAPKLLFHYYDKDFNNEADTPDNFQSRRPNTSFCFLDIRSPGLGDTAMYLCATSRDRRGAGEKLFFGSGTQLSVL.

This rearrangement joins TRBV7-6 to TRBJ2-3; 11 bases align to TRBD2. In germline, CDR1 is SGHVS, CDR2 FNYEAQ. The CDR3 is made up of 16 amino acids. V dropped 4 bases and J dropped 2; count of bases not matched to a gene: 5. The CDR3 DNA reads as TGTGCCAGCAGCTCCGGGACTAGCGGCTTCACAGATACGCAGTATTTT. Encoded protein: CASSSGTSGFTDTQYF.

This chain links TRBV19 with TRBJ2-1; 7 bases fit TRBD1. Germline V gene data show CDR1 as LNHDA and CDR2 as SQIVND (reference sequence). The CDR3 length is 13 residues. The trim removed 6 bases at V and 6 bases at J, leaving 5 bases unmatched. The CDR3 sequence: CASSISGGNEQFF. The CDR3 DNA reads TGTGCCAGTAGCATTTCAGGGGGCAATGAGCAGTTCTTC.

This clone appeared a single time. This chain joins TRBV27 and TRBJ1-4; D call uncertain. The CDR3 loop spans 14 amino acids. The germline V gene has CDR1 MNHEY and CDR2 SMNVEV (reference sequence). Trimming removed 10 bases from V and 0 bases from J, with 12 bases in between. The CDR3, as DNA: TGTGCCACTGGGATACCTACAACTAATGAAAAACTGTTTTTT. It translates to CATGIPTTNEKLFF.

This chain joins TRBV11-3 and TRBJ1-2; D unclear. The CDR3 runs 13 residues. V was pared by 5 bases and J by 2 bases, with 9 bases between. The germline CDR1 and CDR2 sequences are SGHNT and YENEEA. This CDR3 reads CASSPSRNYGYTF. CDR3 nucleotides: TGTGCCAGCAGCCCCTCAAGGAACTATGGCTACACCTTC.

This rearrangement joins TRBV18 to TRBJ1-1; possible D gene TRBD1, 5 bases. The germline V and J ends were trimmed by 1 base and 5 bases, with 11 bases remaining between them. The CDR3 loop spans 14 amino acids. CDR1 is KGHSH and CDR2 is LQKENI in the germline V gene. The CDR3 nucleotides are TGTGCCAGCTCACCACGGGGGGATTGGACTGAAGCTTTCTTT. This sequence encodes CASSPRGDWTEAFF.

CDR3: CASYLSAGSYNEQFF. The CDR3 DNA sequence: TGCGCCAGCTACCTTTCGGCGGGCAGTTACAATGAGCAGTTCTTC. This chain connects TRBV5-1 to TRBJ2-1; D perhaps matches TRBD2 (5 bases). V gave up 7 bases and J gave up 4 bases, with 18 bases separating them. Germline CDR1 SGHRS, CDR2 YFSETQ. CDR3 length: 15 residues.